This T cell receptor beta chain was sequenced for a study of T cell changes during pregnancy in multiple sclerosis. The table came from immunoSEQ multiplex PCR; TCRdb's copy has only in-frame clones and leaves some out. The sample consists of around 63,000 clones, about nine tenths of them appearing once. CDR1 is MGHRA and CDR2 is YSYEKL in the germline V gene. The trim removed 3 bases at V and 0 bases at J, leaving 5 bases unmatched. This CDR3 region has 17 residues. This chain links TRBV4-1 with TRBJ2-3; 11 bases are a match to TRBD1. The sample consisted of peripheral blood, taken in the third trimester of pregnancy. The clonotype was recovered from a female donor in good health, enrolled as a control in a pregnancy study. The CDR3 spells CASSQSGTGGSTDTQYF. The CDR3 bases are TGCGCCAGCAGCCAGTCCGGGACAGGGGGTAGCACAGATACGCAGTATTTT.